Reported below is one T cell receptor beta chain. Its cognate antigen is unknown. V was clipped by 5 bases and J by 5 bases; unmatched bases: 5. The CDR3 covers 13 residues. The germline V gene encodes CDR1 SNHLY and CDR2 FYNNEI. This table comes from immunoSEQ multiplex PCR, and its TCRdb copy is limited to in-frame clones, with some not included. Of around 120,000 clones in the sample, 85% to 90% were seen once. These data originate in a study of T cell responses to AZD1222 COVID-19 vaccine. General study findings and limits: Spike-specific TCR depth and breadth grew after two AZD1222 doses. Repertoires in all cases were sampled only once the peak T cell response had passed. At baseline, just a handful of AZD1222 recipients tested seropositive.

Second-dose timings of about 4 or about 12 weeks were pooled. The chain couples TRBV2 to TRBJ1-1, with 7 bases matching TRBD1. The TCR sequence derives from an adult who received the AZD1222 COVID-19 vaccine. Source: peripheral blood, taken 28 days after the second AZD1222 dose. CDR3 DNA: TGTGCCAGCAGTCGACAGGGCGGGACTGAAGCTTTCTTT. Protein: CASSRQGGTEAFF.